This T cell receptor (beta chain) was retrieved from a study of CD8 T cells in Susac syndrome. V lost 0 bases and J lost 4; bases outside the gene matches: 4. There are 15 residues in the CDR3. The germline CDR1 and CDR2 sequences are SGHVS and FQNEAQ. After extraction with the RNeasy kit, about 0.45 to 1 ug of the RNA was reverse transcribed using random hexamers. A single record per CDR3 protein comes from TCRdb applying MiXCR to the immunoSEQ multiplex PCR reads. Counted here are 200,000 or so distinct CDR3 sequences, more than 85% occurring once; the ten biggest clones make up around 0.15%. This chain links TRBV7-8 with TRBJ1-1; 8 bases are shared with TRBD1. The TCR sequence derives from a human donor with Susac syndrome. Source material: CD8+ T cells from PBMCs. CDR3 loop: CASSLADRGITEAFF. The CDR3 nucleotides read TGTGCCAGCAGCTTAGCCGACAGGGGAATCACTGAAGCTTTCTTT.